The clone carrying this T cell receptor beta chain was detected only a few times. Antigen: not known. This sample is part of a study of cytomegalovirus exposure and HLA in healthy donors. The study, taken as a whole, reports: The study designated about 160 TCR beta chains cytomegalovirus-associated. TRBV6-2, TRBV6-3 and some other V segments were excluded as indistinguishable. A few chains tied to CMV proved CMV antigen-specific in vitro. Trimming of TCR beta V- and J-genes showed a link, identified in a later analysis, to a missense DCLRE1C variant.

The primer mix had 60 Vbeta and 13 Jbeta primers. Produced via immunoSEQ multiplex PCR; TCRdb's table is partial and in-frame only. The table has 150,000 to 200,000 clones, around 81% seen once. Germline values: CDR1 MDHEN, CDR2 SYDVKM. CDR3 length: 15 residues. V lost 1 base and J lost 5, with 15 bases in between. The source of this sequence is a woman in her twenties or thirties in good health and CMV-seronegative. The source material was PBMCs. V and J are TRBV28 and TRBJ2-7; possible D gene TRBD1, 6 bases. The DNA of the CDR3 is TGTGCCAGCAGTTTATTGACCGGGACAAGACACGAGCAGTACTTC. Amino acid sequence: CASSLLTGTRHEQYF.